The T cell receptor beta chain under discussion was sequenced for a study of cytomegalovirus exposure and HLA in healthy donors (dated by TCRdb to about 2017). About the study as a whole: The 650 to 750 repertoires of the first cohort and the 120 validation repertoires were produced on the same platform, according to a later analysis. The study combined high-throughput TCR immunosequencing, statistical association of individual TCRs with disease status, and machine learning to predict cytomegalovirus infection status. The study aimed to test whether cataloging public T cell receptors could reveal signatures of past pathogen exposure. A separate validation cohort of over 95 different subjects was used in addition to the 666-subject first cohort.

The donors belonged to the validation cohort of about 120 subjects, which was separate from the approximately 700-subject first cohort. There are 17 amino acids in the CDR3, from cysteine to phenylalanine inclusive. Of the read, only the CDR3 DNA is kept; its 51 bases are in frame from base 1. Trimming accounts for 1 base at V and 1 base at J, while the number of junction bases matched to no gene is 7. CDR1 and CDR2 were assigned from the germline V gene as LGHNA and YSLEER. Libraries were made using the immunoSEQ multiplex PCR assay. On the study's bioinformatics: To diagnose cytomegalovirus status from the catalog of TCR beta chain sequences, a statistical classification framework was built. Entries here come from immuneACCESS through TCRdb and include only in-frame sequences with V and J called. Some clones fail to appear in such tables; in the studies checked, an unresolved V gene covers under half of the shortfall, and the cause of the remainder is unknown. V and J calls and clone size follow that table, whereas D and trimming were derived from the DNA. Here the sample has 150,000 or so clones; around 86% occur a single time. The biggest ten clones account for 2.7% of the sample.

What the study reported, not specific to this receptor: Most TCR sequences were observed very rarely across donors, whereas some public TCRs were present in many individuals. The classifier was reported to diagnose cytomegalovirus status with high specificity and sensitivity in both the original and validation cohorts. A few of the identified cytomegalovirus-associated TCR beta chains were confirmed in vitro to be specific for cytomegalovirus antigens. In the study, 150 to 200 TCR beta chains were listed as associated with cytomegalovirus. The validation cohort had no HLA typing available for a later analysis, so co-occurrence within that cohort was assessed over all 120 or so repertoires. A later analysis found that TCRs clustered in the first cohort also tended to co-occur in the 95 to 150 validation repertoires, with 90% to 95% of cluster scores above 0. The authors suggested that the approach could potentially be extended to other disease states and immunological phenotypes.

To note about this clone: It has no known antigen specificity. Base qualities are not provided; no much larger clone lies one nucleotide away.

The specimen was PBMCs. The chain joins TRBV4-3 to TRBJ2-3, and 8 junction bases match TRBD2. This TCR derives from a man between 18 and 29 years old in good health and CMV-seropositive. CDR3 protein: CASSQVGGTRGTDTQYF. The DNA is TGCGCCAGCAGCCAAGTCGGGGGGACTAGAGGCACAGATACGCAGTATTTT.